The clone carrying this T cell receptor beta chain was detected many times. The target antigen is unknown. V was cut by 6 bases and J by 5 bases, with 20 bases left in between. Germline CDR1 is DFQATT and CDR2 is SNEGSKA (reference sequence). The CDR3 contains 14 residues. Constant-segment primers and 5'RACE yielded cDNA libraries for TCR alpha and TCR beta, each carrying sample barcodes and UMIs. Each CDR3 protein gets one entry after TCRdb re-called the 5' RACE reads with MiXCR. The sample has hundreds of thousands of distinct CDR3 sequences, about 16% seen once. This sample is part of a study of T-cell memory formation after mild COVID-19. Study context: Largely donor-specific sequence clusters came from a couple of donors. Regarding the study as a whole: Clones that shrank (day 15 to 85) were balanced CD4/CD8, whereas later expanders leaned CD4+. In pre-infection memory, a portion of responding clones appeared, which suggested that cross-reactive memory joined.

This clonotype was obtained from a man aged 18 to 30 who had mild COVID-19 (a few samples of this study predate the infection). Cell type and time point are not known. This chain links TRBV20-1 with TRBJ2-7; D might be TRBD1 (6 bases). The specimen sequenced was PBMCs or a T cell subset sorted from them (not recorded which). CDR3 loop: CSASHRDRLHEQYV. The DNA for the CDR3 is TGCAGTGCCAGCCACAGGGATCGACTTCACGAGCAGTACGTC.